This T cell receptor (beta chain) was profiled in a study of T cell repertoires in cytomegalovirus infection. Study-wide background: Public signatures in TCR beta pointed to CMV infection and matching HLA type.

Trimming took off 3 bases at V and 8 bases at J, with 8 bases between the two ends. CDR3 length: 12 residues. Germline-derived CDR1 and CDR2 are MGHRA and YSYEKL. One entry per CDR3 protein results from TCRdb running MiXCR on the reads. The sample has 650,000 to 900,000 distinct CDR3 sequences, 29% seen once. Comment on this clonotype: Antigen specificity is unknown.

The chain joins TRBV4-1 to TRBJ2-1; D unresolved. This receptor was obtained from a human donor in good health (CMV status not recorded). Some clones in this sample may be carry-over from other donors' samples. This specimen was cultured CD8+ T cells from PBMCs, taken from culture after CMV antigen stimulation. DNA of the CDR3: TGCGCCAGCAGCCACCCCCAAGATGAGCAGTTCTTC. Translated, it gives CASSHPQDEQFF.